The 2 T cell receptor beta chains below come from one sample, sequenced in a study of blood T cells in healthy people across ages. Using a J-beta primer mix together with a sample-barcoded 5' primer, a second PCR was run for roughly 6 to 11 cycles. TCRdb re-derived calls from the 5' RACE reads in MiXCR, one entry per CDR3 protein. This repertoire shows 600,000 to 800,000 distinct CDR3 sequences, over 40% found once; its top ten account for approximately 12%. Sequenced sample: blood. These receptors were collected from a woman older than 75 in good health.

The V and J genes are TRBV28 and TRBJ2-7, with 10 bases that match TRBD2. Germline CDR1 MDHEN, CDR2 SYDVKM. Trimming at V came to 5 bases and at J to 8 bases, leaving 9 bases not matched to a gene. The CDR3 spans 14 residues. As DNA, the CDR3 is TGTGCCAGCAGTCTTACGAGCGGGGGGGCCAAGCAGTACTTC. It yields the protein CASSLTSGGAKQYF.

This clonotype came up many times. This chain uses TRBV27 with TRBJ1-2; possibly TRBD1 for D (6 bases). The CDR3 is made up of 13 amino acids. Germline assignment: CDR1 MNHEY and CDR2 SMNVEV (reference sequence). The ends were cut back, 6 bases at V and 7 bases at J, with 15 bases in the middle. In DNA form, the CDR3 reads TGTGCCAGCAGCCAACAAACAGGGCTTGGCTACACCTTC. It codes for CASSQQTGLGYTF.